Shown below are 4 T cell receptor beta chains from a single sample sequenced in a study of blood T cell repertoires in COVID-19 (dated by TCRdb to about 2020). The library was obtained by the immunoSEQ multiplex PCR assay. Imported from immuneACCESS, the table was reduced by TCRdb to in-frame sequences with V and J called. These copies leave out some clones; in studies compared against another copy, an unresolved V gene accounts for under half, and the cause of the remainder is not known. The sample table lists about 65,000 clones, more than 75% of them with a count of one. Jointly, the top ten make up over 1% of the sample. Sequencing was carried out using peripheral blood. These receptors were taken from a man aged 60 to 69 with acute or convalescent COVID-19.

The gene calls are TRBV10-3 and TRBJ2-7; weak D call: TRBD1 (6 bases). The CDR3 is 15 residues long. Germline loops: CDR1 ENHRY, CDR2 SYGVKD. V was clipped by 3 bases and J by 6 bases, with 18 bases between them. CDR3 in DNA: TGTGCCATCAGTGATGTCAGGGGTCCGGAGTCCGAGCAGTACTTC. Protein product: CAISDVRGPESEQYF.

This rearrangement joins TRBV11-2 to TRBJ1-6; D is uncertain. The CDR3 has 15 residues. Deletions cut 2 bases from V and 7 bases from J, with 12 bases between. The germline V gene has CDR1 SGHAT and CDR2 FQNNGV. This CDR3 is CASSLWAGGNSPLHF. CDR3 DNA sequence: TGTGCCAGCAGCTTATGGGCCGGTGGAAATTCACCCCTCCACTTT.

The CDR3 here is CATSREQFYGYTF. In DNA, the CDR3 is TGTGCCACCAGCAGAGAACAGTTCTATGGCTACACCTTC. V and J are TRBV15 and TRBJ1-2; D ambiguous. Germline assignment: CDR1 LNHNV and CDR2 YYDKDF (reference sequence). The length of the CDR3 is 13 residues. Between the trimmed V and J ends, which lost 0 bases and 4 bases, there was a span of 6 bases.

This sequence joins TRBV4-1 and TRBJ1-2, with D possibly matching TRBD1 (6 bases). The CDR3 is 16 residues long. V lost 4 bases to trimming and J lost 4 bases, with 19 bases between them. Germline loops: CDR1 MGHRA, CDR2 YSYEKL. The CDR3 loop reads CASSPKQPRGGYGYTF. The CDR3 region has the DNA TGCGCCAGCAGCCCAAAGCAACCCAGGGGTGGCTATGGCTACACCTTC.